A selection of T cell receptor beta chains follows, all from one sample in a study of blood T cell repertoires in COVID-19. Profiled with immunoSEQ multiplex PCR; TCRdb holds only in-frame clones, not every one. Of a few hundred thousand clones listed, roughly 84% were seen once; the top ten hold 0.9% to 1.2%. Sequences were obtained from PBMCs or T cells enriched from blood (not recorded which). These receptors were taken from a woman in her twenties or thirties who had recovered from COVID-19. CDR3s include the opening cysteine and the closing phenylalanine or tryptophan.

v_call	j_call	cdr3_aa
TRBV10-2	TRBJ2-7	CASSGPGQDSYEQYF
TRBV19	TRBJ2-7	CASSISRGEQYF
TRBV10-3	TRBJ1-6	CAISELVAYNSPLHF
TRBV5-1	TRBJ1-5	CASSLTGGDQPQHF
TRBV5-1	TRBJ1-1	CASSLSWGRTGNGVEAFF
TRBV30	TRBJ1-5	CAWSAHRQVFNQPQHF
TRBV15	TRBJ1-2	CATSRSGRVYGYTF
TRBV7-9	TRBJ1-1	CASSPMEVNTEAFF
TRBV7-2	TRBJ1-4	CASSLGEGSATNEKLFF
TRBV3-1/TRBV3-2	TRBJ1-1	CASSYWGQGARDTEAFF
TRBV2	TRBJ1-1	CASGGVTEAFF
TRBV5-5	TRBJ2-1	CASSPGGSGGARSQFF
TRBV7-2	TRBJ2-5	CASSLLSGAETQYF
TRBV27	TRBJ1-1	CASSIHPNTEAFF
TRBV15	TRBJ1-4	CATSRVQTGANEKLFF
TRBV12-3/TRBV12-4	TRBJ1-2	CAITAGVRHGYTF
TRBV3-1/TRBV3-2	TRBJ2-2	CASRPRTGGVDTGELFF
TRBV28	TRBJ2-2	CAHRTGYTGELFF
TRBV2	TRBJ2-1	CASRSGTSGGTQFF
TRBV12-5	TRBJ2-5	CASGSQETQYF
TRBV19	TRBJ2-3	CASSMTGTDTQYF
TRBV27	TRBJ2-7	CASSPTNRDKPYEQYF
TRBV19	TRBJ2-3	CASSKAGISTDTQYF
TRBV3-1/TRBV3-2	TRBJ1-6	CATRTGTDSPLHF
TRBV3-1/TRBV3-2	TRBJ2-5	CASSQDGVSSETQYF
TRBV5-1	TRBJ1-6	CASSLQGALDSPLHF